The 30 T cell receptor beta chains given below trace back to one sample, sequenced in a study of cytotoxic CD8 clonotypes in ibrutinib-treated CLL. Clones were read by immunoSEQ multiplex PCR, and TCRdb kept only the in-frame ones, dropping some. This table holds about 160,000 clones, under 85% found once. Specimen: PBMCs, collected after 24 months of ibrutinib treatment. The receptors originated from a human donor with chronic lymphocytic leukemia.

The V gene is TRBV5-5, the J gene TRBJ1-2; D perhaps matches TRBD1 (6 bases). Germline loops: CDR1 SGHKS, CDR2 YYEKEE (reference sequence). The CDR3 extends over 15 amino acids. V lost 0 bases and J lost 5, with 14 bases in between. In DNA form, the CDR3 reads TGTGCCAGCAGCTTGGGTAATGTGGGGGCATATGGCTACACCTTC. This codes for CASSLGNVGAYGYTF.

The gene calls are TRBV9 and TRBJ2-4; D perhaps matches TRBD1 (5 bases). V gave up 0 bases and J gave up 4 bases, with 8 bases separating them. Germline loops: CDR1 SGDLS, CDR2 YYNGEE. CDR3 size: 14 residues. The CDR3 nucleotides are TGTGCCAGCAGCGTAGACAGGAATAAAAACATTCAGTACTTC. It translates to CASSVDRNKNIQYF.

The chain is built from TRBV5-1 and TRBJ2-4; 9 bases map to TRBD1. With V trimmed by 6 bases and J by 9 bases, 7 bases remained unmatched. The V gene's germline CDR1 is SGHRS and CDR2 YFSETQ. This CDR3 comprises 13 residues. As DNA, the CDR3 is TGCGCCAGCACAGGGACAGGGACTGGCATTCAGTACTTC. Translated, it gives CASTGTGTGIQYF. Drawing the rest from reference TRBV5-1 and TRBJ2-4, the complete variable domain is KAGVTQTPRYLIKTRGQQVTLSCSPISGHRSVSWYQQTPGQGLQFLFEYFSETQRNKGNFPGRFSGRQFSNSRSEMNVSTLELGDSALYLCASTGTGTGIQYFGAGTRLSVL.

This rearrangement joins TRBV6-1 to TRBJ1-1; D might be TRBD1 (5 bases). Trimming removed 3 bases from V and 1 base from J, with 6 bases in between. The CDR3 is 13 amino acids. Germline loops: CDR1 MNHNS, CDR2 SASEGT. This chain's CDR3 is CASSEGGNTEAFF. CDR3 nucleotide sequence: TGTGCCAGCAGTGAGGGGGGGAACACTGAAGCTTTCTTT.

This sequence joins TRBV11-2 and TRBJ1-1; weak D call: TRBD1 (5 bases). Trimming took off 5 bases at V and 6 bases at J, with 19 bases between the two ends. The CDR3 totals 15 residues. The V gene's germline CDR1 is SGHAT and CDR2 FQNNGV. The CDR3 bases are TGTGCCAGCAGCCCCCGCGGAGGGGTAGGATCTGAAGCTTTCTTT. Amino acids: CASSPRGGVGSEAFF.

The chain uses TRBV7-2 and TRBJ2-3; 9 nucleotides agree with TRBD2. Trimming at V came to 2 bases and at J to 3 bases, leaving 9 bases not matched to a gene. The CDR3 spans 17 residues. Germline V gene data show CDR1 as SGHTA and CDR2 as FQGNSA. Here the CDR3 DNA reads TGTGCCAGCAGCTTATTTCTGCGAGCGGGAGGTACAGATACGCAGTATTTT. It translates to CASSLFLRAGGTDTQYF.

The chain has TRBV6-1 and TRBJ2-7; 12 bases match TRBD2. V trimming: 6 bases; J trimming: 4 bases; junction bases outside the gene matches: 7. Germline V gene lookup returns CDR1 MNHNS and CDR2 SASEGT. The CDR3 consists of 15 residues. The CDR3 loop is CASSATSGGPYEQYF. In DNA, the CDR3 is TGTGCCAGCAGCGCGACTAGCGGGGGACCGTACGAGCAGTACTTC.

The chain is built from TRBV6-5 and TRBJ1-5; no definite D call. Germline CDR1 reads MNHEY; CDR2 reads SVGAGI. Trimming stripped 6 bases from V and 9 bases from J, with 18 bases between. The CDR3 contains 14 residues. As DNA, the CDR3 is TGTGCCAGCAGCTGGACCGATTCTGACCCGCCCCAGCATTTT. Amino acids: CASSWTDSDPPQHF.

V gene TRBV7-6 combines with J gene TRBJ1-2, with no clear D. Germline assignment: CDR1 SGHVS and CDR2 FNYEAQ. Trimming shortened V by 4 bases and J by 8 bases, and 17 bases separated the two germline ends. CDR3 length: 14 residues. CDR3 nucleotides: TGTGCCAGCAGCTCCCCAAATGGCTTGGAGGGCTACACCTTC. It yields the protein CASSSPNGLEGYTF.

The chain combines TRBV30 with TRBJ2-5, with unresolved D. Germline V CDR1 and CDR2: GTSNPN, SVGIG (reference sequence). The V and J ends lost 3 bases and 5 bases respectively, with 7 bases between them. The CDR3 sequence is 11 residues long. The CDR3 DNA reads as TGTGCCTGGAGCCGATCGGAGACCCAGTACTTC. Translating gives CAWSRSETQYF.

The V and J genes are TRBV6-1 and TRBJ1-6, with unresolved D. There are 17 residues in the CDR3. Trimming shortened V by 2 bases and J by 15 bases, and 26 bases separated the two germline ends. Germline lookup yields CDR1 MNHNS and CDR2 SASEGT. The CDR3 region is CASSEFRVKLPLYLLHF. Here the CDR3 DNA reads TGTGCCAGCAGTGAATTCCGGGTAAAACTCCCCCTTTACCTCCTCCACTTT.

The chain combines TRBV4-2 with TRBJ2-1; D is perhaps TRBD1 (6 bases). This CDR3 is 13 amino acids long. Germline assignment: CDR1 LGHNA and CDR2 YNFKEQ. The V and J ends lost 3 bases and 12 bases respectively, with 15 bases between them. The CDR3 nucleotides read TGTGCCAGCAGCCAGGAGATAGACAGGAGGCAGTTCTTC. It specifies CASSQEIDRRQFF.

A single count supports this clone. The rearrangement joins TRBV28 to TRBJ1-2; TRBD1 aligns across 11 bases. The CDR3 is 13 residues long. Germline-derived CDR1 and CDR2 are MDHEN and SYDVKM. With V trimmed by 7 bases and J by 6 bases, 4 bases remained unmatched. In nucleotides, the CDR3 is TGTGCCAGCACCCAGGACAGGGGGCATGGCTACACCTTC. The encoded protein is CASTQDRGHGYTF.

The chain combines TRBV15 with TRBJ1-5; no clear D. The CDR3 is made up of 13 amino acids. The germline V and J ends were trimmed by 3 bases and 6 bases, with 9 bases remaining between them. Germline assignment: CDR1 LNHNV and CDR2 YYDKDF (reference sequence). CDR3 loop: CATSRIRGQPQHF. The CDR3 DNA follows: TGTGCCACCAGCAGGATTCGGGGTCAGCCCCAGCATTTT. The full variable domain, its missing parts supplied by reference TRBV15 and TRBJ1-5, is DAMVIQNPRYQVTQFGKPVTLSCSQTLNHNVMYWYQQKSSQAPKLLFHYYDKDFNNEADTPDNFQSRRPNTSFCFLDIRSPGLGDTAMYLCATSRIRGQPQHFGDGTRLSIL.

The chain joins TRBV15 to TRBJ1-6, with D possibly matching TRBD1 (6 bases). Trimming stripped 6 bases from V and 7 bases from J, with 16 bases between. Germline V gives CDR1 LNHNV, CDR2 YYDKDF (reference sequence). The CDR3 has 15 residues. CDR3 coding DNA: TGTGCCACCAGTCCGTTAGGGGGGCAGAATTCACCCCTCCACTTT. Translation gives CATSPLGGQNSPLHF.

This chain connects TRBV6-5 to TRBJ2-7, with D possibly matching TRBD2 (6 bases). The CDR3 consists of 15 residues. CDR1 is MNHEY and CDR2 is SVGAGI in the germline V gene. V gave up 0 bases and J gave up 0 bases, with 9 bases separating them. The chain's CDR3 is CASSYSDGSSYEQYF. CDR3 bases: TGTGCCAGCAGTTACTCTGACGGGAGCTCCTACGAGCAGTACTTC.

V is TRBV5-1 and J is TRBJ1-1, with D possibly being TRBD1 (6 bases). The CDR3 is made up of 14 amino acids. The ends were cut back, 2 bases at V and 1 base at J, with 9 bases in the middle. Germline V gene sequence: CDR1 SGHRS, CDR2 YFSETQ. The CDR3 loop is CASSLRTENTEAFF. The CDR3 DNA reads TGCGCCAGCAGCTTAAGGACAGAGAACACTGAAGCTTTCTTT. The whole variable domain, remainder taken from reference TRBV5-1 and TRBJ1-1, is KAGVTQTPRYLIKTRGQQVTLSCSPISGHRSVSWYQQTPGQGLQFLFEYFSETQRNKGNFPGRFSGRQFSNSRSEMNVSTLELGDSALYLCASSLRTENTEAFFGQGTRLTVV.

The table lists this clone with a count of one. DNA for the CDR3: TGTGCCAGCGCCAGAATGGCGGGACTAGCGGAGAACGAGCAGTACTTC. It yields the protein CASARMAGLAENEQYF. The genes are TRBV6-6 and TRBJ2-7; the match to TRBD2 covers 11 bases. CDR1 and CDR2 (germline): MNHNY, SVGAGI (reference sequence). This CDR3 contains 16 residues. The trim removed 8 bases at V and 5 bases at J, leaving 14 bases unmatched.

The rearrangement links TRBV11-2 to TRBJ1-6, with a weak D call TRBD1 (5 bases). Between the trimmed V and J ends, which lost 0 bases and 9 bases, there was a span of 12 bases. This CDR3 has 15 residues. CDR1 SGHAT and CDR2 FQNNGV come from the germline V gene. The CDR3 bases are TGTGCCAGCAGCTTAGATTATACGGGGCGTTCACCCCTCCACTTT. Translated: CASSLDYTGRSPLHF.

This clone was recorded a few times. CDR3 bases: TGTGCCAGTAGTATCCCTCACAGGGGAGCTGGCTACACCTTC. This sequence encodes CASSIPHRGAGYTF. The V call is TRBV19, the J call TRBJ1-2; 7 positions match TRBD1. The CDR3 length is 14 residues. Trimming took 3 bases from V and 7 from J; bases not matched to a gene: 8. Germline-derived CDR1 and CDR2 are LNHDA and SQIVND (reference sequence).

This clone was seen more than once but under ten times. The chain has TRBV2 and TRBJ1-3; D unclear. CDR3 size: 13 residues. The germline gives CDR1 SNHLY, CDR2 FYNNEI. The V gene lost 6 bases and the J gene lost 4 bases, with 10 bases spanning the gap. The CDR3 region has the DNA TGTGCCAGCAGCGCCGTTTTGGGAAACACCATATATTTT. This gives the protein CASSAVLGNTIYF.

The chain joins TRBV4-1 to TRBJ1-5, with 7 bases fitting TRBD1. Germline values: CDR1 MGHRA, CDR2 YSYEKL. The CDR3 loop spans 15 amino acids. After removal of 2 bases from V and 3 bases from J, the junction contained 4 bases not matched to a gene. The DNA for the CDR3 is TGCGCCAGCAGCCAACAGGGACAGAACAATCAGCCCCAGCATTTT. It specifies CASSQQGQNNQPQHF.

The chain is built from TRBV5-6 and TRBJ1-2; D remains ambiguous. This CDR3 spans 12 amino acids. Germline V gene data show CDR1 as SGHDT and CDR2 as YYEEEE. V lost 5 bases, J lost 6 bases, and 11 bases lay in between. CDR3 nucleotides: TGTGCCAGCAGTCTGGAGTGGCATGGCTACACCTTC. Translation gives CASSLEWHGYTF.

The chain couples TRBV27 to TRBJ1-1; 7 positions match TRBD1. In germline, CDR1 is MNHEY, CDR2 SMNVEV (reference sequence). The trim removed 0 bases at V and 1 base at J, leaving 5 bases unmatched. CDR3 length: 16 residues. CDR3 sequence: CASSLSGQRRNTEAFF. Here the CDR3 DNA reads TGTGCCAGCAGTTTATCGGGACAGAGACGGAACACTGAAGCTTTCTTT.

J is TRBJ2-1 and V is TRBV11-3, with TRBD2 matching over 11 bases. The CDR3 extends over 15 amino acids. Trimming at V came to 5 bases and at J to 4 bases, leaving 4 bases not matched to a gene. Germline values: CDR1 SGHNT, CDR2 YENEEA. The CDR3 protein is CASSPGLAAYNEQFF. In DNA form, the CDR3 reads TGTGCCAGCAGCCCGGGACTAGCGGCATACAATGAGCAGTTCTTC. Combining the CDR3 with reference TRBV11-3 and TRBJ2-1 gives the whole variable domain EAGVVQSPRYKIIEKKQPVAFWCNPISGHNTLYWYLQNLGQGPELLIRYENEEAVDDSQLPKDRFSAERLKGVDSTLKIQPAELGDSAVYLCASSPGLAAYNEQFFGPGTRLTVL.

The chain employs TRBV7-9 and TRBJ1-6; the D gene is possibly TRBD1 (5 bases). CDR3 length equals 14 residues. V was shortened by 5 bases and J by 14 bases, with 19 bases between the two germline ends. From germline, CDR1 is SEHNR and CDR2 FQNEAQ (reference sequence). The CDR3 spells CASSAGQGLETLHF. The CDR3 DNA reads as TGTGCCAGCAGCGCGGGGCAGGGACTTGAAACCCTCCACTTT.

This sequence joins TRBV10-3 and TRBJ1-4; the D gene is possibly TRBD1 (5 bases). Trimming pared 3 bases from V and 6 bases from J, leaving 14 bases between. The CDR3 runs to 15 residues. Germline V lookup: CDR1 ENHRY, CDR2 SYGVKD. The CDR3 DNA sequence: TGTGCCATCAGTGATTGGCGGGGGGAGGATGAAAAACTGTTTTTT. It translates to CAISDWRGEDEKLFF.

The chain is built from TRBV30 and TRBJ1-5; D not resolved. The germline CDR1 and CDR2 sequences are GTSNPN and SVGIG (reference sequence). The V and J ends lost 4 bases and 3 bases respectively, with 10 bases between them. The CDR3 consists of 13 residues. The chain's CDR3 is CAWTRRVNQPQHF. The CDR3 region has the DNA TGTGCCTGGACCCGACGGGTCAATCAGCCCCAGCATTTT.

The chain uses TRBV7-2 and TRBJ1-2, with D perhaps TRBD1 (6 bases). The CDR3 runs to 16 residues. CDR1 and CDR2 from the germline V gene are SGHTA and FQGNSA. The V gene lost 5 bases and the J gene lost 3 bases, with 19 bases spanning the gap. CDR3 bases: TGTGCCAGCAGCCCACGAGGGAGGGGACAAGACTATGGCTACACCTTC. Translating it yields CASSPRGRGQDYGYTF.

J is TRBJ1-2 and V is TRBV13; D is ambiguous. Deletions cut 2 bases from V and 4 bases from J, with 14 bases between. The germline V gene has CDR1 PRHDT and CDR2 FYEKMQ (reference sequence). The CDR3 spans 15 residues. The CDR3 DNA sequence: TGTGCCAGCAGCTTAAGGTCAGTGCAATCCTATGGCTACACCTTC. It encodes CASSLRSVQSYGYTF.